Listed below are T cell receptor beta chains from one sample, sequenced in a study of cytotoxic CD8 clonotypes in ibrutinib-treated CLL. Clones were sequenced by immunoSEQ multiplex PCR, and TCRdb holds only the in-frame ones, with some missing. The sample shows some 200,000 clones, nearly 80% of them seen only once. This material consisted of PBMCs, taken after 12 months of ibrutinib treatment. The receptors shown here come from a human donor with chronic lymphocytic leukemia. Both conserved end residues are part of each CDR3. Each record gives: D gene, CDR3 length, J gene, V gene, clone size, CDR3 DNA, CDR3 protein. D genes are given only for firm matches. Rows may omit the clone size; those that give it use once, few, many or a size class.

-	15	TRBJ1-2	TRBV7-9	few	TGTGCCAGCAGCGCGAGACTTTCCCCCCTTTATGGCTACACCTTC	CASSARLSPLYGYTF
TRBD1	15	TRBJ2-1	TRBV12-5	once	TGTGCTAGTGGTGTAGGGGACAGGGCGACCAATGAGCAGTTCTTC	CASGVGDRATNEQFF
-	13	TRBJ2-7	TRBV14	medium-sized	TGTGCCAGCAGTCGGGACTTCCTCTACGAGCAGTACTTC	CASSRDFLYEQYF
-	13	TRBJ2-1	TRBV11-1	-	TGTGCCAGCAGCTTGGGGGGCCAGGTTGAGCAGTTCTTC	CASSLGGQVEQFF
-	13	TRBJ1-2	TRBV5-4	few	TGTGCCAGCAGCTTGAATCTGGGCGAGCCGGGGACCTTC	CASSLNLGEPGTF
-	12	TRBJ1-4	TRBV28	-	TGTGCCAGCACCGGGACCCATGAAAAACTGTTTTTT	CASTGTHEKLFF
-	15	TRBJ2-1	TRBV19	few	TGTGCCAGTAGCCCAGGGGCAGGGGGGTACAATGAGCAGTTCTTC	CASSPGAGGYNEQFF
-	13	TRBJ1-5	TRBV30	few	TGTGCCTGGAGTGTAGGAGCCGAGCAGCCCCAGCATTTT	CAWSVGAEQPQHF
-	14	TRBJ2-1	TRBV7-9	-	TGTGCCAGCAGCCCTCATTCGGGGGCGGGTGAGCAGTTCTTC	CASSPHSGAGEQFF
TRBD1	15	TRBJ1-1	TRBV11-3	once	TGTGCCAGCAGCTCGGGACAGTCCATGAACACTGAAGCTTTCTTT	CASSSGQSMNTEAFF
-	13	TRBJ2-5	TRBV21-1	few	TGTGCCAGCAGCAAAACCCGAGAAGAGACCCAGTACTTC	CASSKTREETQYF
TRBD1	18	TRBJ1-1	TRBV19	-	TGTGCCAGTAGTATAGATTCGGACAGGGGGCAATTGGGAACTGAAGCTTTCTTT	CASSIDSDRGQLGTEAFF
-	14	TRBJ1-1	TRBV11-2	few	TGTGCCAGCAGCTTAGATCCATGGCCGGTTGAAGCTTTCTTT	CASSLDPWPVEAFF
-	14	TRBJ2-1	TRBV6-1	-	TGTGCCAGCAGTGAATATCGACCACCTAATGAGCAGTTCTTC	CASSEYRPPNEQFF
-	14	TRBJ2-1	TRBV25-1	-	TGTGCCAGCAGGCACTCGAGCTCCTACAATGAGCAGTTCTTC	CASRHSSSYNEQFF
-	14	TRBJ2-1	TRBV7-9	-	TGTGCCAGCAGCTTAGGTGGGACCTACAATGAGCAGTTCTTC	CASSLGGTYNEQFF
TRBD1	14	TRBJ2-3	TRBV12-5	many	TGTGCTAGTGGCTTGGACAGGGGGACAGATACGCAGTATTTT	CASGLDRGTDTQYF
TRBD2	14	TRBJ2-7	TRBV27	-	TGTGCCAGCAGTTTCGCGGGAGGGCCTGGGGAGCAGTACTTC	CASSFAGGPGEQYF
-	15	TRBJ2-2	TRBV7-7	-	TGTGCTAGCAGCCCCAGCCCCGCGAACACCGGGGAGCTGTTTTTT	CASSPSPANTGELFF
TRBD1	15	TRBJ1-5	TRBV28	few	TGTGCCAGCAGGCCGGGGACAGGGCTCAATCAGCCCCAGCATTTT	CASRPGTGLNQPQHF
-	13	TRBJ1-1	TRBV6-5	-	TGTGCCAGCAGTTTGAGGGGGATCACTGAAGCTTTCTTT	CASSLRGITEAFF
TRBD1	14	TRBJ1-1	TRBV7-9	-	TGTGCCAGCAGCATGGACAGGGGGGCCACTGAAGCTTTCTTT	CASSMDRGATEAFF
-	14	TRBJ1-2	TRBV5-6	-	TGTGCCAGCAGGGCGGGCCGCTGGCTATGGGGCTACACCTTC	CASRAGRWLWGYTF
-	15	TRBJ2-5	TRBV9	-	TGTGCCAGCAGCCCCCAGACGGGGGTTTTAGAGACCCAGTACTTC	CASSPQTGVLETQYF
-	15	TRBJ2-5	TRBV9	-	TGTGCCAGCAGCCCCTCCGGGACCCCGGGAGAGACCCAGTACTTC	CASSPSGTPGETQYF
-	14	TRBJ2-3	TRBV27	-	TGTGCCAGCAGTTTACCTCTGGGCACAGATACGCAGTATTTT	CASSLPLGTDTQYF
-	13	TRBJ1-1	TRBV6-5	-	TGTGCCAGCAGTTATAGCTCCAACACTGAAGCTTTCTTT	CASSYSSNTEAFF
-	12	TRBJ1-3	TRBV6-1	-	TGTGCCAGCAGTGAAGAAGGAAACACCATATATTTT	CASSEEGNTIYF
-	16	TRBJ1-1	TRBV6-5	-	TGTGCCAGCAGTTACGGCCGTACTCCGGGGGACACTGAAGCTTTCTTT	CASSYGRTPGDTEAFF
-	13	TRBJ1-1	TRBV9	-	TGTGCCAGCAGCGTATTACCGGACACTGAAGCTTTCTTT	CASSVLPDTEAFF
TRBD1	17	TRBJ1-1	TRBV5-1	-	TGCGCCAGCAGCTCTGCAGGGGGGTCGTATATGAACACTGAAGCTTTCTTT	CASSSAGGSYMNTEAFF
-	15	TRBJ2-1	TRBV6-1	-	TGTGCCAGCAGTGTTGGGGGCAGCTCCTACAATGAGCAGTTCTTC	CASSVGGSSYNEQFF
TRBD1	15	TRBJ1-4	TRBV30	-	TGTGCCTGGAGTTTCAGGACAGGGCTGTTTGAAAAACTGTTTTTT	CAWSFRTGLFEKLFF
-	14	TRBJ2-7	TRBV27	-	TGTGCCAGCAGTCCGGGGGACAGATTCTACGAGCAGTACTTC	CASSPGDRFYEQYF
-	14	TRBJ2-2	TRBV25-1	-	TGTGCCAGCAGTGTGGGGGGGAACACCGGGGAGCTGTTTTTT	CASSVGGNTGELFF
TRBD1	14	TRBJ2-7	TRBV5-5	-	TGTGCCAGCAGCCCCCGGACAGGAGCCTACGAGCAGTACTTC	CASSPRTGAYEQYF
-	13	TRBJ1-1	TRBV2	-	TGTGCCAGCAGGATGACAGAGAACACTGAAGCTTTCTTT	CASRMTENTEAFF
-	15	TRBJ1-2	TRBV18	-	TGTGCCAGCTCACCGGAGGCCGACCTTAACTATGGCTACACCTTC	CASSPEADLNYGYTF
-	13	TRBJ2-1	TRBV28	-	TGTGCCAGCAGGGGTGACACCTACAATGAGCAGTTCTTC	CASRGDTYNEQFF
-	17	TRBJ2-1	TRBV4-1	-	TGCGCCAGCAGCCAAGATCGAAGGCTAGCCATCTACAATGAGCAGTTCTTC	CASSQDRRLAIYNEQFF
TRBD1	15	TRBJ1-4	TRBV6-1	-	TGTGCCAGCAGTGAAGCGACAGGGGAGAATGAAAAACTGTTTTTT	CASSEATGENEKLFF
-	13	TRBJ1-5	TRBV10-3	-	TGTGCCATTTCGGCAGGCGACAATCAGCCCCAGCATTTT	CAISAGDNQPQHF
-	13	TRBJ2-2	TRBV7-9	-	TGTGCCAGCAGCAGGGGCACCACCGGGGAGCTGTTTTTT	CASSRGTTGELFF
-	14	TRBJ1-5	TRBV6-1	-	TGTGCCAGCAGTGAAGATGGGGTCGTACAGCCCCAGCATTTT	CASSEDGVVQPQHF
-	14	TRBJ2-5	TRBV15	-	TGTGCCACCAGCCGCCGAGCGGGTCAAGAGACCCAGTACTTC	CATSRRAGQETQYF
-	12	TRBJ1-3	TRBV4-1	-	TGCGCCAGCAGCCAGGGGGTAGACACCATATATTTT	CASSQGVDTIYF
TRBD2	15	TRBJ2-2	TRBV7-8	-	TGTGCCAGCAGCTCCGGGACTAGACAAACCGGGGAGCTGTTTTTT	CASSSGTRQTGELFF
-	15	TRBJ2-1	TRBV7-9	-	TGTGCCAGCAGCCCGGTCACGGGGGTCGTCAATGAGCAGTTCTTC	CASSPVTGVVNEQFF
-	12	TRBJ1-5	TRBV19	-	TGTGCCAGTAGTATAGACCATCAGCCCCAGCATTTT	CASSIDHQPQHF
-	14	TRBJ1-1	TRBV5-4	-	TGTGCCAGCATACTCCGAGGGGCGGGCACTGAAGCTTTCTTT	CASILRGAGTEAFF
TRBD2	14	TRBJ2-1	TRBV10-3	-	TGTGCCACCAGCCCCCTAGCGGGTTACAATGAGCAGTTCTTC	CATSPLAGYNEQFF
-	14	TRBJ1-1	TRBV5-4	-	TGTGCCAGCAGCAGTCAGGGTCGGGCCGCTGAAGCTTTCTTT	CASSSQGRAAEAFF
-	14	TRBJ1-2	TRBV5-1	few	TGCGCCAGCAGCCAAAGCGACGGGAGAGATGGCTACACCTTC	CASSQSDGRDGYTF
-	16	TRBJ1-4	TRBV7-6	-	TGTGCCAGCAGCTTAAAGTTTGGCAGGTCAAATGAAAAACTGTTTTTT	CASSLKFGRSNEKLFF
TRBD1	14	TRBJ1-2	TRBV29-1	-	TGCAGCGTTGAACCGGGGCAGGGGGTGTATGGCTACACCTTC	CSVEPGQGVYGYTF
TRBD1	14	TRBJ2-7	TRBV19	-	TGTGCCAGTAGTACGGGGACAGGGGTGGGAGAGCAGTACTTC	CASSTGTGVGEQYF
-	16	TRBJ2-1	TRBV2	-	TGTGCCAGCACCATCCCGGGGGGCAGGTCCTACAATGAGCAGTTCTTC	CASTIPGGRSYNEQFF
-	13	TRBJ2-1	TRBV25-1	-	TGTGCCAGCGCAGGGAATGTCGTGCATGAGCAGTTCTTC	CASAGNVVHEQFF
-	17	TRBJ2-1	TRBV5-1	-	TGCGCCAGCAGCCTGGTTGGTTGGGTAGGATCCTACAATGAGCAGTTCTTC	CASSLVGWVGSYNEQFF
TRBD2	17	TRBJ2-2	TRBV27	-	TGTGCCAGCAGTTTCCCACGGTTAGCGGGAGAGGTCGGGGAGCTGTTTTTT	CASSFPRLAGEVGELFF